The present T cell receptor (beta chain) was sequenced within a study of Ad26.COV2.S vaccination and SARS-CoV-2 variants (dated by TCRdb to the early 2020s). Turning to the overall study: Donors in the vaccine arm were drawn from COV1001, a phase I-IIa trial of Ad26.COV2.S in healthy adults that was multicentre, randomized, double-blind and placebo-controlled. A total of approximately 32 samples were included in the TCR-sequenced set, comprising some 20 Ad26.COV2.S vaccine recipients, 5 placebo recipients and 8 SARS-CoV-2 convalescent individuals. Sequencing of the TCRbeta repertoire served to evaluate the specificity and breadth of SARS-CoV-2-reactive T cell receptors following Ad26.COV2.S vaccination. Ad26.COV2.S was administered intramuscularly at a dose of 5x10^10 or 1x10^11 viral particles, either as one shot or as two shots given 56 days apart. Trial participants were randomized into five groups of five: low-dose or high-dose Ad26.COV2.S given once or twice, or placebo on both occasions. Throughout the experiments and outcome assessment, investigators stayed blinded to trial group allocation.

About this clone: This receptor's antigen is unknown. No much larger clone exists at a distance of one base, and base qualities are not known.

Broader findings and caveats from the paper: Ad26.COV2.S recipients had higher spike-specific TCR breadth than placebo recipients (P = 0.0014). The study was not powered for comparison of responses between vaccine doses or regimens. It was noted by the authors that total T cell responses may have been underestimated by the TCR breadth and depth analyses. After vaccination, spike-specific CD8+ and CD4+ T cell responses were reported to show substantial breadth. Vaccine and placebo recipients had similar non-spike TCR breadth, a finding consistent with the vaccine containing only spike.

The immunoSEQ Assay was used to sequence TCRbeta CDR3 regions. After extraction, genomic DNA underwent amplification by bias-controlled multiplex PCR, followed by high-throughput sequencing. For the original study's pipeline: To quantify the absolute abundance of each unique TCRbeta CDR3 region, sequences were collapsed and filtered. T cell fraction was estimated by normalizing TCRbeta template counts to usable DNA, which was measured by amplifying reference genes present in all nucleated cells. Repertoire TCRs were annotated as SARS-CoV-2-specific when V gene, CDR3 amino acid sequence and J gene were exactly matched to a known reactive TCR set. The reference SARS-CoV-2 TCR set was obtained from MIRA and was filtered for enrichment in COVID-19-positive ImmuneCODE repertoires, whereby public or cross-reactive TCRs were removed. Using the MIRA antigens, annotated TCRs were further analysed by specific ORF or by position within an ORF. Depth was the summed frequency of annotated unique rearrangements, while breadth was defined as annotated unique rearrangements over total unique productive rearrangements. TCR breadth was compared between groups using two-sided Wilcoxon rank-sum tests. In its TCRdb copy, this immuneACCESS table keeps in-frame sequences only and misses some clones. Where compared with another copy, unresolved V genes explain less than half of these, and the others have no known cause. The V and J calls and the clone size are those of that table, but D and trimming were determined from the DNA. This sample comprises about 390,000 clones, 80% to 90% of them detected only once. The top ten constitute roughly 3.2% of the sample.

In the paper's terms, the treatment or condition label means: roughly 20 received Ad26.COV2.S at low or high dose, single or two shots; five or six received placebo; per-sample allocation not given. For vaccine and placebo recipients, repertoires were sequenced using samples collected on day 63 after the first injection. Cohort 1b enrolled roughly 25 adults aged 18-55 years at a single site in Boston, USA, between 29 July and 7 August 2020. As a vaccine, Ad26.COV2.S was a replication-incompetent adenovirus type 26 vector that expressed a prefusion-stabilized SARS-CoV-2 spike protein derived from the original Wuhan strain. This material consisted of peripheral blood, taken in a trial of Ad26.COV2.S vaccine versus placebo. This TCR was recovered from a person between 18 and 60 years old who received the Ad26.COV2.S COVID-19 vaccine or a placebo.

The sequence in DNA is TGTGCCAGCAGCGAGACTTTGACAGGGGACTATGGCTACACCTTC. The resulting protein is CASSETLTGDYGYTF. Here the chain combines TRBV5-4 and TRBJ1-2; 8 bases in between match TRBD1. Looking up the germline V gene (reference sequence) yields CDR1 SGHNT and CDR2 YYREEE. Relative to germline, V is missing 4 bases and J is missing 3 bases, with 8 bases of the junction outside any gene match. The CDR3 contains 15 residues, cysteine and phenylalanine counted. Only the CDR3 region is kept as DNA, spanning 45 bases read in frame from base 1.